The subject of this entry is one T cell receptor beta chain. The antigen is unknown. At one end the junction does not follow the germline gene, possibly because of a read error. The data originate from a study of blood T cells in healthy people across ages. Findings and limits, study-wide: While age rose, TCR beta diversity per million T cells dropped in a roughly linear way.

The individuals who served as donors were healthy Caucasians living in Russia, aged roughly 6 to 90. Each sample used at least 6 million PBMCs. PCR was performed a second time for roughly 7 to 11 cycles using a sample-barcoded 5' primer and a J-beta primer mix. TCRdb reanalysed the 5' RACE reads using MiXCR and keeps one entry per CDR3 protein. The profile covers fewer than 950,000 distinct CDR3 sequences, with about 34% appearing a single time and roughly 13% taken by the ten largest. The CDR3 totals 17 residues. The V gene's germline CDR1 is SEHNR and CDR2 FQNEAQ (reference sequence). The rearrangement links TRBV7-9 to TRBJ1-5; D not certain. The specimen was blood. This receptor was identified in a man in his late teens or twenties in good health. The CDR3 DNA follows: TGTGCCAGCGGCTTAGCGTATGCAGAGAGGAGCAATCAGCCCCAGCATTTT. Protein sequence: CASGLAYAERSNQPQHF. Full variable domain (remainder filled in from reference TRBV7-9 and TRBJ1-5): DTGVSQNPRHKITKRGQNVTFRCDPISEHNRLYWYRQTLGQGPEFLTYFQNEAQLEKSRLLSDRFSAERPKGSFSTLEIQRTEQGDSAMYLCASGLAYAERSNQPQHFGDGTRLSIL.